Presented here are 15 T cell receptor beta chains from one specimen sequenced in a study of regulatory T cells in long-lasting Graves disease. The time point here: newly diagnosed GD, antithyroid drugs for less than 3 months. Researchers made the TCR library from RNA that was extracted from PBMCs. Relying on iRepertoire HTBI primers and Arm-PCR of CDR3 regions, the team built TCR beta libraries. A single record per CDR3 protein comes from TCRdb applying MiXCR to the multiplex PCR reads. The table records approximately 210,000 distinct CDR3 sequences, about a sixth of them present only once. The sample consisted of peripheral blood mononuclear cells (PBMCs), taken at new diagnosis, from a patient treated with antithyroid drugs. Every receptor here comes from a female donor with Graves disease.

The chain has TRBV2 and TRBJ1-1; TRBD1 matches 8 bases. Germline loops: CDR1 SNHLY, CDR2 FYNNEI. CDR3 length: 14 residues. Trimming took 9 bases from V and 1 from J; bases not matched to a gene: 7. The CDR3 spells CASTRGTGNTEAFF. The CDR3 nucleotides read TGTGCCAGTACTCGGGGGACAGGGAACACTGAAGCTTTCTTT.

At least ten counts were recorded for this clonotype. The rearrangement links TRBV2 to TRBJ2-1; 7 nucleotides agree with TRBD2. Looked up from germline, CDR1 is SNHLY and CDR2 is FYNNEI. CDR3 length: 11 residues. V shed 5 bases and J 15 bases; nucleotides not matched to a gene: 7. The CDR3 region is CASSLLAVWFF. The CDR3 DNA reads TGTGCCAGCAGTCTTCTAGCGGTTTGGTTCTTC.

The table lists this clonotype with many counts. This chain uses TRBV20-1 with TRBJ2-5, with D uncertain. With 7 bases removed from V and 2 bases from J, the gap between germline ends came to 8 bases. In germline, CDR1 is DFQATT, CDR2 SNEGSKA (reference sequence). The CDR3 has 11 amino acids. Written as DNA, the CDR3 is TGCAGTGGGGTGGCGCAAGAGACCCAGTACTTC. Its protein product is CSGVAQETQYF.

This clonotype was counted many times. The chain carries TRBV11-2 and TRBJ2-5, with D possibly matching TRBD2 (5 bases). Between the trimmed V and J ends, which lost 7 bases and 4 bases, there was a span of 13 bases. The germline gives CDR1 SGHAT, CDR2 FQNNGV. The CDR3 contains 13 residues. The CDR3 DNA follows: TGTGCCAGCACTCGGGTGGGGAGAGAGACCCAGTACTTC. It yields the protein CASTRVGRETQYF.

This clonotype has a count of ten or more. The V gene is TRBV28, the J gene TRBJ2-7; D gene unclear. V was shortened by 5 bases and J by 4 bases, with 9 bases between the two germline ends. The CDR3 runs 12 residues. CDR1 MDHEN and CDR2 SYDVKM come from the germline V gene. In DNA, the CDR3 is TGTGCCAGCAGTGTTATAAAGTACGAGCAGTACTTC. The encoded protein is CASSVIKYEQYF.

This clonotype has ten or more counts. The chain employs TRBV19 and TRBJ1-4, with a possible D match to TRBD1 (5 bases). V was shortened by 6 bases and J by 4 bases, with 15 bases between the two germline ends. Germline loops: CDR1 LNHDA, CDR2 SQIVND (reference sequence). This CDR3 has 15 amino acids. CDR3 sequence (DNA): TGTGCCAGTAGGAGGACACGACCCGGTAATGAAAAACTGTTTTTT. Its protein product is CASRRTRPGNEKLFF.

This clonotype was seen repeatedly, ten times or more. V usage is TRBV20-1 and J usage is TRBJ1-1, with D unresolved. The CDR3 covers 13 residues. Trimming shortened V by 0 bases and J by 11 bases, and 16 bases separated the two germline ends. Germline assignment: CDR1 DFQATT and CDR2 SNEGSKA (reference sequence). The CDR3 region has the DNA TGCAGTGCTAGAGATGTCCGAGAGGGTTGGGCTTTCTTT. Its translation is CSARDVREGWAFF.

At least ten counts were recorded for this clonotype. The chain combines TRBV12-3 or TRBV12-4 with TRBJ2-3, with 7 bases identical to TRBD1. The CDR3 totals 19 residues. V trimming: 7 bases; J trimming: 0 bases; junction bases outside the gene matches: 19. CDR3 sequence: CASTPGVGTDTSSTDTQYF. CDR3 DNA sequence: TGTGCCAGCACCCCTGGAGTCGGGACAGACACGTCTAGCACAGATACGCAGTATTTT.

V gene TRBV7-2 combines with J gene TRBJ2-7; 9 bases fit TRBD1. CDR3 length: 12 residues. The V gene end was trimmed by 5 bases and the J gene end by 6 bases; junction bases not matched to a gene: 2. CDR1 and CDR2 from the germline V gene are SGHTA and FQGNSA. The CDR3 DNA reads as TGTGCCAGCAGCAGACAGGGGGGCGAGCAGTACTTC. Amino acid sequence: CASSRQGGEQYF.

As concerns this clonotype: One end of the junction varies from germline; a read error may be responsible. J is TRBJ2-7 and V is TRBV10-3; weak D call: TRBD2 (5 bases). This CDR3 contains 15 residues. Germline values: CDR1 ENHRY, CDR2 SYGVKD. This chain's CDR3 is CAIGESSTGIYEQYF. The CDR3 coding sequence is TGTGCCATCGGTGAGTCCTCAACGGGGATCTACGAGCAGTACTTC.

This clonotype was counted many times. The chain combines TRBV28 with TRBJ2-1; 12 positions agree with TRBD2. Germline lookup yields CDR1 MDHEN and CDR2 SYDVKM. Trimming at V came to 7 bases and at J to 7 bases, leaving 8 bases not matched to a gene. The CDR3 has 15 amino acids. This CDR3 is CASTETSGSPNEQFF. For the CDR3, the DNA is TGTGCCAGCACCGAGACTAGCGGGAGTCCAAATGAGCAGTTCTTC.

Points on this clonotype: The CDR3 does not end in the conserved phenylalanine or tryptophan, so this is likely a read error. The J gene is TRBJ2-1, the V gene TRBV4-2, with 9 positions matching TRBD2. Trimming removed 1 base from V and 9 bases from J; junction bases left unmatched: 13. Germline lookup yields CDR1 LGHNA and CDR2 YNFKEQ. This CDR3 is 17 amino acids long. CDR3 region: CASSQVGGRADRGEQFL. CDR3 nucleotides: TGTGCCAGCAGCCAAGTTGGCGGGAGGGCCGATCGGGGTGAGCAGTTCTTG.

This clonotype came up a few times. This rearrangement joins TRBV5-1 to TRBJ1-2; TRBD1 aligns across 9 bases. The CDR3 has 16 residues. CDR1 and CDR2 from the germline V gene are SGHRS and YFSETQ. With 4 bases clipped from V and 12 bases from J, the junction kept 19 bases outside the gene matches. CDR3 DNA: TGCGCCAGCAGCCCCTCTCTCCGGGACAGGGCTAAGTTCGACACCTTC. This sequence encodes CASSPSLRDRAKFDTF.

V gene TRBV24-1 combines with J gene TRBJ1-2; D ambiguous. V was trimmed by 4 bases and J by 6 bases, leaving 5 bases between them. The CDR3 is 11 residues long. From germline, CDR1 is KGHDR and CDR2 SFDVKD. In DNA, the CDR3 is TGTGCCACCAGTGACTCAGATGGCTACACCTTC. This sequence encodes CATSDSDGYTF.

DNA for the CDR3: TGTGCCAGCAGCCAAGATATGGGGAGCTCCTACGAGCAGTACTTC. Translating gives CASSQDMGSSYEQYF. V gene TRBV4-2 combines with J gene TRBJ2-7, with a possible D match to TRBD2 (5 bases). CDR1 LGHNA and CDR2 YNFKEQ come from the germline V gene. Trimming cost V 0 bases and J 0 bases, with 9 bases left between them. This CDR3 spans 15 amino acids.